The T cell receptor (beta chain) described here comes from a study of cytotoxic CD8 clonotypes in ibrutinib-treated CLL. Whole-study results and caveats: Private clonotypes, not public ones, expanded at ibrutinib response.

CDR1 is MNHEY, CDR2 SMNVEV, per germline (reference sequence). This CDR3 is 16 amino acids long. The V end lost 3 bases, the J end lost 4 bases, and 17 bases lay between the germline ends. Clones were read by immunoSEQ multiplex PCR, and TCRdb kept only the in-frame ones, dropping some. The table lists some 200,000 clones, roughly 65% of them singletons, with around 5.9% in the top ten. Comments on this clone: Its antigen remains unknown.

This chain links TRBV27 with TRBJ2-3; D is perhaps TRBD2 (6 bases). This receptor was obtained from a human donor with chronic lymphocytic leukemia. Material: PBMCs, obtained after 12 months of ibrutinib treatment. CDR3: CASSFFTGPGADTQYF. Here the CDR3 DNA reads TGTGCCAGCAGTTTCTTTACGGGCCCGGGGGCAGATACGCAGTATTTT.